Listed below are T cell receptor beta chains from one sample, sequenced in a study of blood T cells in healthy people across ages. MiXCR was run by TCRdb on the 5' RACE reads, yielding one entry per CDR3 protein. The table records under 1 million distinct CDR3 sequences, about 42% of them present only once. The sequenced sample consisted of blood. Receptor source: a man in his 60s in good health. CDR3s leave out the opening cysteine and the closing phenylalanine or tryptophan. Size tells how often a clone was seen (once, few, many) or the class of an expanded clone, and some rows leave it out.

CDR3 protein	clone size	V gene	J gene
ASSSKPGLARRAKNIQY	few	TRBV11-2	TRBJ2-4
ASTVPGSYEQY	few	TRBV28	TRBJ2-7
SARGGGAGDTQY	few	TRBV20-1	TRBJ2-3
ASSQDILSNQPQH	NA	TRBV3-1	TRBJ1-5
ASSPDGYGGTDTQY	NA	TRBV5-1	TRBJ2-3
ASSPPAGDEQY	NA	TRBV13	NA
ASSSQGTVYGYT	NA	TRBV7-2	TRBJ1-2
ASSRQAAYEQY	many	TRBV10-2	TRBJ2-7
ASSLLGQGDTQY	few	TRBV28	TRBJ2-3
AISAPGDEQF	NA	TRBV10-3	TRBJ2-1
ASSQDPTTNEKLF	few	TRBV3-1	TRBJ1-4
ATSRDRAGGRIEQY	few	TRBV15	NA
ASSQDTGVGYNSPLH	few	TRBV4-3	TRBJ1-6
ASSYDFRGGEQY	NA	TRBV6-6	TRBJ2-5
SVEDRVRRPYGYT	few	TRBV29-1	TRBJ1-2
ASSSSLPRETQY	NA	TRBV12-3/TRBV12-4	TRBJ2-5
ASSHQGYTGTQY	NA	TRBV3-1	TRBJ2-3
ASSYSGTDTQY	NA	TRBV6-6	TRBJ2-3
SVSRQDYGYT	few	TRBV29-1	TRBJ1-2
ASSYASGGGYEQY	NA	TRBV6-2/TRBV6-3	TRBJ2-7
ASSPTAGRSNSPLH	NA	TRBV12-3/TRBV12-4	TRBJ1-6
ASSLGGGVGAVPGANVLT	few	TRBV12-3/TRBV12-4	TRBJ2-6
AWSDRPGELF	NA	TRBV30	TRBJ2-2
ASSLGTGKDGYT	NA	TRBV5-1	TRBJ1-2
ASGWDSNTGELF	NA	TRBV12-5	TRBJ2-2
ASSQSRGVGNYGYT	NA	TRBV16	TRBJ1-2
ASSREDFYGYT	NA	TRBV11-1	TRBJ1-2
ASSLEGARGYT	NA	TRBV7-9	TRBJ1-2
KVGGTNYGYT	NA	TRBV20-1	TRBJ1-2
SARPPLYDRSDSPLH	NA	TRBV20-1	TRBJ1-6
ASSLGQGASVTDTQY	NA	TRBV5-1	TRBJ2-3
AIDGGAGKTQY	NA	TRBV12-3/TRBV12-4	NA
ASSQGLAGRDQY	NA	TRBV3-1	TRBJ2-5
SARAGVANGYT	NA	TRBV20-1	TRBJ1-2
ASSQPQGARTGELF	NA	TRBV11-2	TRBJ2-2
AISDEGARISPLH	NA	TRBV10-3	TRBJ1-6
ASRIMGVGMGGANVLT	NA	TRBV12-3/TRBV12-4	TRBJ2-6
ASSIHRLTEAF	NA	TRBV27	TRBJ1-1
ASSFMVAGLGEQF	few	TRBV27	TRBJ2-1